The source of this T cell receptor beta chain is a study of blood T cell repertoires in COVID-19. Across the study: The cDNA or gDNA used as material had been derived from T cells, B-cell-depleted T cells, or PBMCs.

Per the study methods: Reference gene primer amplification in the assay estimated nucleated cell counts. Data came from immunoSEQ multiplex PCR; TCRdb stores just in-frame clones and leaves some out. The V and J calls and clone size come from that table; D and trimming were worked out from the DNA. The sample carries about 74,000 clones, 90% recorded once. Sequences were obtained from peripheral blood. The receptor comes from a human donor in a cohort sampled during active COVID-19.

For the CDR3, the DNA is TGTGCCAGCTCACCACGATCGCCGGGAGTCTCTGGAAACACCATATATTTT. It encodes CASSPRSPGVSGNTIYF. V usage is TRBV18 and J usage is TRBJ1-3; D gene unclear. Per germline, CDR1 KGHSH and CDR2 LQKENI. The CDR3 runs 17 residues. V lost 1 base and J lost 0, with 13 bases in between.